This T cell receptor beta chain was found in a study of T cell changes during pregnancy in multiple sclerosis. TCRdb's table, derived via immunoSEQ multiplex PCR, lists solely in-frame clones and lacks some. This table has 50,000 to 70,000 clones, 80% to 95% appearing once. The germline V and J ends were trimmed by 3 bases and 7 bases, with 14 bases remaining between them. The CDR3 extends over 13 amino acids. The germline gives CDR1 SGHRS, CDR2 YFSETQ. The sample in question was peripheral blood, obtained in the second trimester of pregnancy. This receptor was taken from a female donor with multiple sclerosis, enrolled in a pregnancy study. V gene TRBV5-1 combines with J gene TRBJ2-7; D may be TRBD1 (6 bases). The CDR3 coding sequence is TGCGCCAGCAGCTCGAACAGGGTGCGGGAGCAGTACTTC. As protein: CASSSNRVREQYF.